The entry that follows covers one T cell receptor (beta chain) sequence. Its antigen is unidentified. The CDR3 length is 16 residues. Germline V gene lookup returns CDR1 LGHDT and CDR2 YNNKEL (reference sequence). The V gene end was trimmed by 0 bases and the J gene end by 4 bases; junction bases not matched to a gene: 7. Assay used: immunoSEQ multiplex PCR; TCRdb lists only in-frame clones, some missing. The sample carries approximately 90,000 clones, 80% to 90% recorded once. This sample was taken from a study of T cell responses to AZD1222 COVID-19 vaccine. Study-wide points: White British donors predominated, females outnumbered males, and clonal diversity was possibly underestimated. Just a handful of AZD1222 recipients tested seropositive at baseline.

The rearrangement uses TRBV3-1 (or the pseudogene TRBV3-2) and TRBJ2-7, with TRBD2 matching over 9 bases. This TCR came from an adult in good health. Sample: peripheral blood, taken on day 0 of AZD1222 vaccination. DNA for the CDR3: TGTGCCAGCAGCCAAGATTACCTAGCGGGACGGTACGAGCAGTACTTC. It codes for CASSQDYLAGRYEQYF.